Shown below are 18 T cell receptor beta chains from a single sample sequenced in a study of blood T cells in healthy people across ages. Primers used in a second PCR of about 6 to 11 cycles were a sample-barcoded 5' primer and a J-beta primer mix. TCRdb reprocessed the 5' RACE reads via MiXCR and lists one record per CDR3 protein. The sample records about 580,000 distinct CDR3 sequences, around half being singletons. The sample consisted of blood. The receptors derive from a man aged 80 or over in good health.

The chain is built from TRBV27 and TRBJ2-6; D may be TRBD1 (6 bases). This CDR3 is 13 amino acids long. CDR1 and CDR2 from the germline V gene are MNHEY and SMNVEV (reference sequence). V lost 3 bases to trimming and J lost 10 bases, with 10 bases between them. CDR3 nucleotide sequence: TGTGCCAGCAGTTTCAGACAGGATAACGTCCTGACTTTC. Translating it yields CASSFRQDNVLTF.

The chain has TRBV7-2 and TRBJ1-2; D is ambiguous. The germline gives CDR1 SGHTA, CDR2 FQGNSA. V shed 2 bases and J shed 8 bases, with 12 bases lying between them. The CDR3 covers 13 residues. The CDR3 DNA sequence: TGTGCCAGCAGCTTAAGGGTACAGAACGGCTACACCTTC. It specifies CASSLRVQNGYTF.

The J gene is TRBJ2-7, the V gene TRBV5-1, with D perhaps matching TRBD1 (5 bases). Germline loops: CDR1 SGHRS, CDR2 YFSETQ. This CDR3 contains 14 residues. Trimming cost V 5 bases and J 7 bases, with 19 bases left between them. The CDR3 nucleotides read TGCGCCAGCAGTAGTGGAACAGGTCGCCTGGAGCAGTACTTC. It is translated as CASSSGTGRLEQYF.

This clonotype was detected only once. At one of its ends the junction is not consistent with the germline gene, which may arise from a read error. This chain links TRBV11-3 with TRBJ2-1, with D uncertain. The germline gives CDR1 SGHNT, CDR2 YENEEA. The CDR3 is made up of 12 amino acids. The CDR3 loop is CASSLDYGEQFF. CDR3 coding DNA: TGTGCCAGCAGCCTAGATTACGGGGAGCAGTTCTTC.

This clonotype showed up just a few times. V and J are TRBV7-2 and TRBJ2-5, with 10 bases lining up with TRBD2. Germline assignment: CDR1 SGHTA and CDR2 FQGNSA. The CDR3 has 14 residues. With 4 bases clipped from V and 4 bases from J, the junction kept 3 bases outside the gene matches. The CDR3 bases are TGTGCCAGCAGCTGGGCTAGCGGGGGAGAGACCCAGTACTTC. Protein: CASSWASGGETQYF. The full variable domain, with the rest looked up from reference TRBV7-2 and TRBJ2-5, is GAGVSQSPSNKVTEKGKDVELRCDPISGHTALYWYRQSLGQGLEFLIYFQGNSAPDKSGLPSDRFSAERTGGSVSTLTIQRTQQEDSAVYLCASSWASGGETQYFGPGTRLLVL.

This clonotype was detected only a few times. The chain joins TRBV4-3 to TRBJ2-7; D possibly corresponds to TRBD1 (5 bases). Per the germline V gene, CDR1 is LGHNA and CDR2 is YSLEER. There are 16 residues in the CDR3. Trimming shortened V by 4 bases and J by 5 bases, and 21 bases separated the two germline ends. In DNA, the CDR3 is TGCGCCAGCAGCCTAGAAAACTTCAGGGCCGACCACGAGCAGTACTTC. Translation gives CASSLENFRADHEQYF.

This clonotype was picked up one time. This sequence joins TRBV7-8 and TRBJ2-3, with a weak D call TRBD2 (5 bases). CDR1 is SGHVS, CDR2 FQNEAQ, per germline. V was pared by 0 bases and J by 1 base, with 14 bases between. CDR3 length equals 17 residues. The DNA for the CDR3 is TGTGCCAGCAGCTTAGCGCTGCTAGCCCCCCGCACAGATACGCAGTATTTT. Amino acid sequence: CASSLALLAPRTDTQYF.

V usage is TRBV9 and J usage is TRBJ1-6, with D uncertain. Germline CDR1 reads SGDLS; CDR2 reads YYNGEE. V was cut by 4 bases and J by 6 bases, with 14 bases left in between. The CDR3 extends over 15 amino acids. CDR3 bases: TGTGCCAGCAGCCCCCAGCCGTTGGGTAATTCACCCCTCCACTTT. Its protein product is CASSPQPLGNSPLHF. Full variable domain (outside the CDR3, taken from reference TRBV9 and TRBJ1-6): DSGVTQTPKHLITATGQRVTLRCSPRSGDLSVYWYQQSLDQGLQFLIQYYNGEERAKGNILERFSAQQFPDLHSELNLSSLELGDSALYFCASSPQPLGNSPLHFGNGTRLTVT.

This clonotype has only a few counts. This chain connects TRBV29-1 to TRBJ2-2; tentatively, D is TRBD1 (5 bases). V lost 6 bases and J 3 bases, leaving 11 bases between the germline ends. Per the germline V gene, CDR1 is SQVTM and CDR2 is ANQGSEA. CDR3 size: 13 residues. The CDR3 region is CSVERQYTGELFF. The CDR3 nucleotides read TGCAGCGTGGAGAGACAGTACACCGGGGAGCTGTTTTTT.

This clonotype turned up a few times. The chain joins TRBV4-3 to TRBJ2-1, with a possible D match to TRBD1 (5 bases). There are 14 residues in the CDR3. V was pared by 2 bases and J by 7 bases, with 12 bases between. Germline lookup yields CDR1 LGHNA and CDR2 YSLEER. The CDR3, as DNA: TGCGCCAGCAGCCAACGAAGGGGCGGTAATGAGCAGTTCTTC. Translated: CASSQRRGGNEQFF.

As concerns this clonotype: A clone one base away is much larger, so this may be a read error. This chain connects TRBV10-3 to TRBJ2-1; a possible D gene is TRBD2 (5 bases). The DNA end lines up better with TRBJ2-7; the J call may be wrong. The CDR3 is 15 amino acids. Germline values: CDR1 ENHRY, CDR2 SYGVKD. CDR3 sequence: CAISEPNPSYNEQYF. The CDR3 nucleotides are TGTGCCATCAGTGAGCCGAACCCTAGCTACAATGAGCAGTACTTC.

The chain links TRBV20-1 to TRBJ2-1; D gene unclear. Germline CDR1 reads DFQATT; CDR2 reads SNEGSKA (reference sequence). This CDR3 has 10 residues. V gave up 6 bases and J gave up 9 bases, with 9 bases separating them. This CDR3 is CSAAPGEQFF. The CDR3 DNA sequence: TGCAGTGCGGCCCCCGGTGAGCAGTTCTTC.

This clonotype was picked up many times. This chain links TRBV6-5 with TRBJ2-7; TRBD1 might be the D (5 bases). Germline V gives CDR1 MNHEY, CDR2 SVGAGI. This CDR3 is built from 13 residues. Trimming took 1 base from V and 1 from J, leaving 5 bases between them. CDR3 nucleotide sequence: TGTGCCAGCAGTTACTACAGGTCCTACGAGCAGTACTTC. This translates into CASSYYRSYEQYF.

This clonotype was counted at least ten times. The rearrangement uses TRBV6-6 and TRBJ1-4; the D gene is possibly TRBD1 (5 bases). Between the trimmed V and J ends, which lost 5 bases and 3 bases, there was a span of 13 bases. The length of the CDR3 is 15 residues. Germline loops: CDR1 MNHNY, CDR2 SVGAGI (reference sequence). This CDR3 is CASSRPRGPNEKLFF. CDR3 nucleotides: TGTGCCAGCAGTCGCCCGCGGGGACCTAATGAAAAACTGTTTTTT.

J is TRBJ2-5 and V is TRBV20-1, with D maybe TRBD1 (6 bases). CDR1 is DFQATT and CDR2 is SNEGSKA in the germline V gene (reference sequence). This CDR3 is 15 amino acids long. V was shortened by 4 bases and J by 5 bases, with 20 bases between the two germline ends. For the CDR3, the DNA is TGCAGTGCTATACTTGCCCCCACAGGGTCCGAGACCCAGTACTTC. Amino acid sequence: CSAILAPTGSETQYF.

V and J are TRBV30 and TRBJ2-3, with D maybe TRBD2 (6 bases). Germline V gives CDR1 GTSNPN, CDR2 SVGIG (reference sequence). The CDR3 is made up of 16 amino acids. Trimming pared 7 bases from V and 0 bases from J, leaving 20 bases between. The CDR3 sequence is CASRGLPKGSTDTQYF. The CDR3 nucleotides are TGTGCCTCCCGAGGACTACCTAAGGGGAGCACAGATACGCAGTATTTT.

CDR3 residues: CASSPPLGGRNEQFF. CDR3 sequence (DNA): TGTGCCAGCAGCCCCCCCCTTGGGGGCCGGAATGAGCAGTTCTTC. V is TRBV6-5 and J is TRBJ2-1, with D tentatively TRBD1 (6 bases). CDR3 size: 15 residues. Trimming shortened V by 6 bases and J by 7 bases, and 19 bases separated the two germline ends. Germline loops: CDR1 MNHEY, CDR2 SVGAGI.

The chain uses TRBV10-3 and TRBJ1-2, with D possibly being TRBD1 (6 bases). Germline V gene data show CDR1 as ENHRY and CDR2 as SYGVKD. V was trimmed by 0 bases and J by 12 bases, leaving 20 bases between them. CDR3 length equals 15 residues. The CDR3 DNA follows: TGTGCCATCAGTGAGTCTTCGGGGACACCCGGCAGTAACACCTTC. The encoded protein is CAISESSGTPGSNTF.